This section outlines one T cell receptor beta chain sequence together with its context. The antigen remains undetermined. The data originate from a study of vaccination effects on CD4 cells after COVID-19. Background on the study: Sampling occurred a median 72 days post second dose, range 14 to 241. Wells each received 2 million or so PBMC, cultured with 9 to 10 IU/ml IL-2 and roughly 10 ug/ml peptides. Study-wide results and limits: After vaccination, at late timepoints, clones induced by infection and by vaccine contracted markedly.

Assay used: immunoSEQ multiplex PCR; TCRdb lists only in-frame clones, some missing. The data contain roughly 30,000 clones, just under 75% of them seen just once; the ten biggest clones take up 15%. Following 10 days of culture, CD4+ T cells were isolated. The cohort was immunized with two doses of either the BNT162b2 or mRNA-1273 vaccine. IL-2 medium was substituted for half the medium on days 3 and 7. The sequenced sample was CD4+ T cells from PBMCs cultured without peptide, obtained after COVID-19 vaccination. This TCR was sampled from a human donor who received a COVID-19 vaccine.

The CDR3 protein is CASTHGANYGYTF. CDR3 coding DNA: TGTGCCAGCACCCACGGGGCTAACTATGGCTACACCTTC. The chain is built from TRBV6-5 and TRBJ1-2, with D uncertain. The length of the CDR3 is 13 residues. The germline gives CDR1 MNHEY, CDR2 SVGAGI. The V end was cut by 7 bases, the J end by 0 bases, with 9 bases between.